This TCR beta chain was captured in a study of blood T cell repertoires in COVID-19. Across the study: Samples representing acute and convalescent COVID-19 were sourced from the United States, Italy and Spain. T cells, B-cell-depleted T cells, or PBMCs provided the cDNA or gDNA that served as material.

The CDR3 is 14 residues long. CDR1 ENHRY and CDR2 SYGVKD come from the germline V gene. Trimming pared 7 bases from V and 4 bases from J, leaving 16 bases between. In the study's own analysis: Estimated nucleated cell counts came from reference gene primer amplification. Measured with immunoSEQ multiplex PCR; TCRdb has only the in-frame clones, and not every one. V and J calls and clone size come straight from that table; D and trimming were deduced from the DNA. The sample lists some 350,000 clones; approximately 86% were seen once. Material for sequencing was peripheral blood. The chain uses TRBV10-3 and TRBJ1-2; D may be TRBD1 (6 bases). The TCR sequence derives from a human donor in a cohort sampled during active COVID-19. This chain's CDR3 is CAITTGLEGYGYTF. The CDR3 coding sequence is TGTGCCATCACCACAGGGTTAGAGGGCTATGGCTACACCTTC.